This T cell receptor beta chain was sequenced during a study of cytomegalovirus exposure and HLA in healthy donors (dated by TCRdb to about 2017). At the level of the whole study: An earlier analysis of 587 of the donors reported about 260 Gb of sequence data and some 110 million unique TCR beta sequences obtained from approximately 180 million T cells. A later genetic analysis took genome-wide SNP genotypes for about 55% of the 666 donors and used that subset as a discovery cohort. Rather than using new phenotypic data, the later analysis identified candidate immune exposures from TCR beta sequences and from how often those sequences occurred across donors. Roughly 5 DR-DQ haplotypes were handled as single units for association and clustering, since linkage in the cohort was strong. An early release covering roughly 640 HLA-typed donors comprised about 320 gigabases of sequencing data and tens of millions of unique TCR sequences. An earlier analysis of 587 of the donors applied high-throughput TCR beta sequencing to assess whether each TCR beta V gene segment acted as functional or pseudogenic. Donor age, sex, ethnicity and CMV serostatus were compiled together with the repertoire data. All discovery cohort repertoires had been generated using a single sequencing platform. The genetic ancestry cluster associated with self-reported Caucasian donors included over 65% of the roughly 390 genotyped donors. Using immunosequencing, the study profiled T cell repertoires from about 610 subjects and related those repertoires to cytomegalovirus serostatus. Among 300 to 450 genotyped donors of the cohort, an average of about 240,000 unique TCR beta nucleotide sequences were sequenced per donor, roughly a sixth of them non-productive. To study patterns of TCR occurrence, a later analysis re-analyzed previously published TCR beta repertoires from just over 650 donors and added high-resolution HLA genotyping. HLA typing included class I and class II loci at four-digit resolution. A separate validation cohort of some 130 different subjects was used in addition to the 666-subject first cohort. The study was designed to test whether signatures of past pathogen exposure could be identified by cataloging public T cell receptors. Typing coverage varied by locus: roughly 629-640 donors for A, B, C, DRB1 and DQB1; approximately 560 for DQA1; nearly 610 for DPA1; 450 to 480 for DPB1. To predict cytomegalovirus infection status, the study combined high-throughput TCR immunosequencing, statistical association of individual TCRs with disease status, and machine learning.

V and J are truncated by 4 bases and 4 bases respectively, leaving an intervening sequence of 20 bases. The CDR3 numbers 16 residues from cysteine through phenylalanine. The only DNA kept is the CDR3, 48 bases in frame from the first base. Looking up the germline V gene yields CDR1 SGHRS and CDR2 YFSETQ. Libraries were built with the immunoSEQ multiplex PCR assay. The multiplex PCR relied on a mix of 60 forward primers for TCR Vbeta segments and 13 reverse primers for TCR Jbeta segments. The CDR3 region of rearranged TCR beta genes was amplified from genomic DNA by a multiplex PCR assay. The amplified TCR beta libraries were sequenced on the Illumina HiSeq System as 87-base-pair reads. The authors' pipeline ran thus. A later analysis tallied about 77 million unique TCR beta chains across the 660 or so repertoires, and about 10 million of those chains were shared by two or more donors. Raw reads were error-corrected and collapsed into unique sequences with a nearest-neighbor algorithm that merged closely related sequences to remove PCR and sequencing errors. CDR3 sequences were aligned to IMGT reference sequences to assign V, D and J gene segments. For a sequence to be retained, at least a six-nucleotide match to both a V gene segment and a J gene segment was required. A rearrangement counted as productive if the CDR3 had no stop codons and remained in frame with V and J, and every other rearrangement counted as non-productive. Following IMGT convention, CDR3 was defined as the stretch from the second conserved V-encoded cysteine up to the conserved J-encoded phenylalanine. The earlier analysis of about 590 of the donors excluded sequences that lacked an unambiguous match to a single V gene segment. An earlier analysis of just under 600 of the donors called V segments functional above 56.7% productive rearrangements and segregating when the between-donor standard deviation exceeded 5%. A statistical classification framework was built for diagnosing cytomegalovirus status from the catalog of TCR beta chain sequences. A later analysis assigned V and J genes by comparing TCR nucleotide sequences with IMGT/GENE-DB human TR gene sequences. In a later analysis, CDR3 sequences and most-parsimonious VDJ recombination scenarios were assigned using the TCRdist pipeline. A later analysis defined each TCR beta chain by its CDR3 amino acid sequence plus V-gene family, and excluded reads lacking a unique V-gene family. In a later analysis, approximately 590 highly shared, low-generation-probability nucleotide sequences were removed to address suspected cross-contamination and a sequencing artifact. In a later analysis, a clonal expansion index was calculated for each public chain from normalized within-repertoire ranks of inferred template counts. A later analysis computed generation probabilities with a VDJ recombination model fitted to out-of-frame rearrangements, and checked the results against IGoR. In a later analysis, TCR-TCR, TCR-HLA and TCR-CMV co-occurrence was scored with hypergeometric tests, and a repertoire-size bias correction was applied to TCR pairs. A later analysis estimated false discovery rates by permuting HLA or CMV assignments 20 times. In a later analysis, co-occurring TCRs were grouped using DBSCAN, with TCRdist sequence similarity added in when clustering inside HLA-allele-positive subsets. For co-occurrence clustering, repertoires with fewer than 30,000 or more than 120,000 public chains were excluded, along with about five repertoires with anomalous nucleotide sharing. Here the immuneACCESS table is served through TCRdb, limited to in-frame sequences with V and J called. Missing clones are a known gap in these copies; in checked studies unresolved V genes cover under half, and the rest lacks a known reason. Clone size and the V and J calls come from that table; the DNA yielded D and trimming. Present in this sample are about 140,000 clones, 80% to 90% of which were seen just once. The leading ten clones occupy 3.5% to 4.5% of the sample.

The cohort comprised several hundred healthy bone marrow donors. At the time of sampling, all cohort members were nominally healthy, though unrecorded immune exposures were likely present. The donor tested CMV seropositive and was one of the 289 seropositive cohort members. Every donor gave a peripheral blood sample, and the peripheral blood mononuclear cells from that sample were used for TCR beta sequencing. The Qiagen DNeasy Blood Extraction Kit was used to extract genomic DNA from the blood cell samples. On this clone: What this receptor recognizes is not known. The input lacks base qualities; no much larger clone sits a single base away.

Here is what the overall study found, with its caveats: According to a later analysis, most CMV-associated TCR beta chains appeared to be HLA-restricted, and the HLA associations seemed to be driven largely by CMV exposure. In a later analysis, TCR association rates were found to vary across HLA loci, with the most associated TCRs seen for DRB1 alleles and the fewest for HLA-C alleles. Across donors, most TCR sequences were observed very rarely, whereas some public TCRs were present in many individuals. A further reported finding was that TCR beta sequences accurately predicted the HLA-A and HLA-B alleles for most subjects in the first cohort. Because HLA typing was unavailable for some donors at each locus, only the typed subset was used in association tests. In vitro tests confirmed that a few of the cytomegalovirus-associated TCR beta chains recognize cytomegalovirus antigens. Roughly uniform sequencing depth across donors was assumed in presence/absence analyses, although this assumption may not hold. An association between a missense DCLRE1C variant and V-gene and J-gene trimming of TCR beta chains was found in a later genetic analysis and replicated in an independent cohort. The authors suggested that the approach could potentially be extended to other disease states and immunological phenotypes. Assigning TCR associations to individual alleles was difficult when HLA alleles, especially DR and DQ, strongly co-occurred. Because counts were too low, about 15 rarely observed V segments, including chromosome 9 orphons, were left out of the earlier analysis of a few hundred of the donors. A group of highly shared sequence variants was considered likely to be a technical artifact of the sequencing pipeline. According to a later genetic analysis, donors in an Asian-associated ancestry cluster had fewer N-insertions in productive TCRs than the approximately 710-donor mean. In this cohort, only TCR beta chains were sequenced, and detectable features were limited by the absence of alpha or paired-chain data. Broadly in line with IMGT annotations, most TCR beta V segments showed up in productive rearrangements about 87% or about 30% of the time in an earlier analysis of approximately 600 of the donors. Linkage disequilibrium might explain the correlated functional status among segregating V segments, but an unknown experimental factor could not be ruled out. Some IMGT-functional V segments, including TRBV6-2 and TRBV6-3, could not be told apart with the 87-base-pair reads, so those segments were excluded. The classifier was reported to diagnose cytomegalovirus status with high specificity and sensitivity in both the original cohort and the validation cohort. The study gave a list of 150 to 200 TCR beta chains associated with cytomegalovirus. A later analysis reported that several top co-occurrence clusters appeared linked to parvovirus B19, influenza, CMV and Epstein-Barr virus. The only immune exposure information available for the cohort was CMV serostatus. Compared with equally common non-associated chains, HLA-associated TCR beta chains in a later analysis were more clonally expanded and had lower generation probabilities. At a false discovery rate of 0.05, a later analysis linked around 15,000 TCR beta sequences to specific HLA alleles.

The chain couples TRBV5-1 to TRBJ2-5, and possibly TRBD2, on 7 matching bases. Sequencing was carried out using PBMCs. The TCR comes from a woman aged 40 to 50 in good health and CMV-seropositive. The CDR3 sequence is CASSGIGGGLGETQYF. The nucleotide sequence is given as TGCGCCAGCAGCGGCATAGGGGGGGGGCTTGGAGAGACCCAGTACTTC.